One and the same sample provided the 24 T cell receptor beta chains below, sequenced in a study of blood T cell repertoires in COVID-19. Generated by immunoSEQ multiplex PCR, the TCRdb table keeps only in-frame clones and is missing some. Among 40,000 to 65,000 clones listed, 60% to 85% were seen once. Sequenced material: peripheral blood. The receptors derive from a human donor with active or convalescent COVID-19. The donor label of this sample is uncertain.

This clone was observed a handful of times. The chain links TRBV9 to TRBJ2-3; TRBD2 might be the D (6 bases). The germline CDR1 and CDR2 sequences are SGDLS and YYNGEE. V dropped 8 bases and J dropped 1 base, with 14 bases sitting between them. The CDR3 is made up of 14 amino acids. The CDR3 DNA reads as TGTGCCAGACCCCCCCCGGGGGGCACAGATACGCAGTATTTT. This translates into CARPPPGGTDTQYF.

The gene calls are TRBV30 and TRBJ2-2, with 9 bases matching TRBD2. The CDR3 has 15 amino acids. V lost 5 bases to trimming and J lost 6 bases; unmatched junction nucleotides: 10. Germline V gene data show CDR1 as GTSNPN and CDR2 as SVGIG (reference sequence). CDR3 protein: CAWSNLGLASGELFF. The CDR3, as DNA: TGTGCCTGGTCAAATCTCGGACTAGCGTCCGGGGAGCTGTTTTTT.

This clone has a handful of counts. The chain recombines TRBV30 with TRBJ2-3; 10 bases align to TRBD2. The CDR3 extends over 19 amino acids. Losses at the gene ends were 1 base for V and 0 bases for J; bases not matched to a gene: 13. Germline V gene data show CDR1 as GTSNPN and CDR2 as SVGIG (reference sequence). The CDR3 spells CAWSGWGPGLARSTDTQYF. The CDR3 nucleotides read TGTGCCTGGAGTGGGTGGGGTCCGGGACTAGCGCGAAGCACAGATACGCAGTATTTT.

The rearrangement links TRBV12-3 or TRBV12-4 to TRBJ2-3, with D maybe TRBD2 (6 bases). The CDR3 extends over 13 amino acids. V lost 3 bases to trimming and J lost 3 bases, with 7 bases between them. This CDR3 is CASSFLATDTQYF. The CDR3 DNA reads TGTGCCAGCAGTTTCCTAGCGACAGATACGCAGTATTTT.

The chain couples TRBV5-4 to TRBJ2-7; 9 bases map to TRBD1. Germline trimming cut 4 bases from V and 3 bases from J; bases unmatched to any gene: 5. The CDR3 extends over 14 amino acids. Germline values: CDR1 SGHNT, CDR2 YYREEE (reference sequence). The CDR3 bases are TGTGCCAGCAGCACACAGGGGGCTGACTACGAGCAGTACTTC. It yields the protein CASSTQGADYEQYF. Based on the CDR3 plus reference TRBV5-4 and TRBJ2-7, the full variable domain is ETGVTQSPTHLIKTRGQQVTLRCSSQSGHNTVSWYQQALGQGPQFIFQYYREEENGRGNFPPRFSGLQFPNYSSELNVNALELDDSALYLCASSTQGADYEQYFGPGTRLTVT.

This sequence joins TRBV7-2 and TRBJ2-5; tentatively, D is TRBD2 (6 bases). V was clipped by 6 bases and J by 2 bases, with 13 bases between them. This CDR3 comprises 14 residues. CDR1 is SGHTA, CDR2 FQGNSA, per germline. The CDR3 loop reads CASRNPGGQETQYF. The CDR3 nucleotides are TGTGCCAGCAGAAACCCCGGGGGACAAGAGACCCAGTACTTC. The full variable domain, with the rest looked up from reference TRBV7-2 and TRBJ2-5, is GAGVSQSPSNKVTEKGKDVELRCDPISGHTALYWYRQSLGQGLEFLIYFQGNSAPDKSGLPSDRFSAERTGGSVSTLTIQRTQQEDSAVYLCASRNPGGQETQYFGPGTRLLVL.

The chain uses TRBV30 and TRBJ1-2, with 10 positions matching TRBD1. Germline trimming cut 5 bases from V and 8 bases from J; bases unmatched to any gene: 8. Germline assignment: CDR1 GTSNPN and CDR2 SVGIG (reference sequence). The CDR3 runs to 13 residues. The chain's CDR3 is CAWDDRGLEGYTF. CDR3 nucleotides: TGTGCCTGGGATGACAGGGGGCTGGAAGGCTACACCTTC.

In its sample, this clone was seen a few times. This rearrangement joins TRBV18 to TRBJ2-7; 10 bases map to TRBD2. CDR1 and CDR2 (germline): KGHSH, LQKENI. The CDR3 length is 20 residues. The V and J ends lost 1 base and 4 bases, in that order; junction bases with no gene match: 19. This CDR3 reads CASSPRLPLRAGGPSYEQYF. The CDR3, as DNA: TGTGCCAGCTCACCACGACTTCCGCTTCGAGCGGGAGGGCCCTCGTACGAGCAGTACTTC.

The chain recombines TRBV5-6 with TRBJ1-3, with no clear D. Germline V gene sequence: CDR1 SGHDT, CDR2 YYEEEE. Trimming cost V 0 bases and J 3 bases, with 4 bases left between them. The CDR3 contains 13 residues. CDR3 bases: TGTGCCAGCAGCTTGGGTCTTGGAAACACCATATATTTT. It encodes CASSLGLGNTIYF. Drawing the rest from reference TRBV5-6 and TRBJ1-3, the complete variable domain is DAGVTQSPTHLIKTRGQQVTLRCSPKSGHDTVSWYQQALGQGPQFIFQYYEEEERQRGNFPDRFSGHQFPNYSSELNVNALLLGDSALYLCASSLGLGNTIYFGEGSWLTVV.

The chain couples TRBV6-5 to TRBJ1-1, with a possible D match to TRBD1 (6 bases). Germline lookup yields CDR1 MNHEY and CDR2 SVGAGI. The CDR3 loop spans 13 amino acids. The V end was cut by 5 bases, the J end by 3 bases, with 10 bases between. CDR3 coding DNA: TGTGCCAGCAGTCAAAACAGGGACACTGAAGCTTTCTTT. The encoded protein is CASSQNRDTEAFF.

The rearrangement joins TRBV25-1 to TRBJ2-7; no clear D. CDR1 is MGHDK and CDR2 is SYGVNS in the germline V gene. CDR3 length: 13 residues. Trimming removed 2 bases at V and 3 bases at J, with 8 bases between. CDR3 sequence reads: CASSESSFYEQYF. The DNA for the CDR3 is TGTGCCAGCAGTGAAAGCTCCTTCTACGAGCAGTACTTC.

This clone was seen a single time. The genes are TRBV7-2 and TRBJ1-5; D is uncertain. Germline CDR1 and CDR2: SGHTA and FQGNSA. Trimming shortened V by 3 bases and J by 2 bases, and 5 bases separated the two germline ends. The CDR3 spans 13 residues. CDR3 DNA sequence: TGTGCCAGCAGCTTGAGGGGCAATCAGCCCCAGCATTTT. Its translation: CASSLRGNQPQHF.

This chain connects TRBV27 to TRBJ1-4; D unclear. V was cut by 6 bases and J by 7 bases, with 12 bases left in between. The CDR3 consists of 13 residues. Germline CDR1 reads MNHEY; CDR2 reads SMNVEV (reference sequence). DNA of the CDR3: TGTGCCAGCAGCAATACCCTAGTTGAAAAACTGTTTTTT. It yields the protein CASSNTLVEKLFF.

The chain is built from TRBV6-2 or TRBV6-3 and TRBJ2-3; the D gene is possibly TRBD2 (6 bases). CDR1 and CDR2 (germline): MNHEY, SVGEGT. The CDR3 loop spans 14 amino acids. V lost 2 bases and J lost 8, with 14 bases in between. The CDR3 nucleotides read TGTGCCAGCAGTTACGCCGGGGTGGGAGGTACGCAGTATTTT. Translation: CASSYAGVGGTQYF.

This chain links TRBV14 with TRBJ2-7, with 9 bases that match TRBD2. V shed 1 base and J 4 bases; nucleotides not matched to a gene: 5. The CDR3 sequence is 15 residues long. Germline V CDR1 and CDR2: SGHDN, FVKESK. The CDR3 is CASSQVVSGRYEQYF. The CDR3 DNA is TGTGCCAGCAGCCAAGTGGTTAGCGGGAGATACGAGCAGTACTTC. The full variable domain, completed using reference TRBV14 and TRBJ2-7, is EAGVTQFPSHSVIEKGQTVTLRCDPISGHDNLYWYRRVMGKEIKFLLHFVKESKQDESGMPNNRFLAERTGGTYSTLKVQPAELEDSGVYFCASSQVVSGRYEQYFGPGTRLTVT.

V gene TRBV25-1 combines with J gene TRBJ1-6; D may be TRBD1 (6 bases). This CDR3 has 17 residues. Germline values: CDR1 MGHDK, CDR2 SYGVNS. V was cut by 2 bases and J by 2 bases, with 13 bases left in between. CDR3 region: CASSERGRTAYNSPLHF. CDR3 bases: TGTGCCAGCAGTGAAAGAGGGCGGACAGCCTATAATTCACCCCTCCACTTT.

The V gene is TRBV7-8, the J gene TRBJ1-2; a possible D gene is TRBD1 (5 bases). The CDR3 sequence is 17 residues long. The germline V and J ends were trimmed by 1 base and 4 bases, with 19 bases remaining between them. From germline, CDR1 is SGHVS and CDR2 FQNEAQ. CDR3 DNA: TGTGCCAGCAGCTTAGAATCGCGAATGGGGGGGGTCTATGGCTACACCTTC. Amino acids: CASSLESRMGGVYGYTF.

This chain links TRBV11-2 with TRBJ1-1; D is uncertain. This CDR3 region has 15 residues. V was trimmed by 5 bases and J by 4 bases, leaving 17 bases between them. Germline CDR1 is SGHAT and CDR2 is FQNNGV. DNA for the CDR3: TGTGCCAGCAGCCCCCGGGTAGGTTTGAGCACTGAAGCTTTCTTT. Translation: CASSPRVGLSTEAFF.

DNA of the CDR3: TGTGCCAGCGGCCAGGACTTGGCCGCCCGCAATGAGCAGTTCTTC. Its protein is CASGQDLAARNEQFF. The chain is built from TRBV27 and TRBJ2-1; D perhaps matches TRBD2 (5 bases). The CDR3 contains 15 residues. CDR1 and CDR2 (germline): MNHEY, SMNVEV (reference sequence). V was pared by 8 bases and J by 6 bases, with 20 bases between.

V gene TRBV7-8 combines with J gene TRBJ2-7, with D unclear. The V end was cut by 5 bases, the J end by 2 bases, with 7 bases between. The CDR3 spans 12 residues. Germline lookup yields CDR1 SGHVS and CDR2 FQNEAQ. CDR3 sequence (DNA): TGTGCCAGCAGCCTGCAGGCCTACGAGCAGTACTTC. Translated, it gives CASSLQAYEQYF.

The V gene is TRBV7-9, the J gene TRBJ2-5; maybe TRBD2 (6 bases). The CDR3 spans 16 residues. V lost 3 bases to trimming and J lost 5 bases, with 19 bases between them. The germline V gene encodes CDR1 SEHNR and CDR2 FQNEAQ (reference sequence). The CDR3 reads CASSFKSARLGETQYF. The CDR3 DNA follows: TGTGCCAGCAGCTTTAAATCGGCCAGACTAGGGGAGACCCAGTACTTC.

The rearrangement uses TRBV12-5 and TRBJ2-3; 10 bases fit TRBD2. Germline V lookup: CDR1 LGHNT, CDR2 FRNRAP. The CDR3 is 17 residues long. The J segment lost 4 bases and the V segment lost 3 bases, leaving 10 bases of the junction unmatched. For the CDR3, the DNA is TGTGCTAGTGGTTTCTCTCTAGCGGGAGTAATCCCAGATACGCAGTATTTT. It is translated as CASGFSLAGVIPDTQYF. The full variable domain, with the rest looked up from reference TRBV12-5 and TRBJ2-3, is DARVTQTPRHKVTEMGQEVTMRCQPILGHNTVFWYRQTMMQGLELLAYFRNRAPLDDSGMPKDRFSAEMPDATLATLKIQPSEPRDSAVYFCASGFSLAGVIPDTQYFGPGTRLTVL.

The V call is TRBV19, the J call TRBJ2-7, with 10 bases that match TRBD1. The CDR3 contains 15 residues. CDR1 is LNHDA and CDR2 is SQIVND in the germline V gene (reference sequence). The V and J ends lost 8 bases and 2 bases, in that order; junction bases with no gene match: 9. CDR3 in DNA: TGTGCCAGTGCCCTAGGGGGACAGGGGACCTACGAGCAGTACTTC. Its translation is CASALGGQGTYEQYF.

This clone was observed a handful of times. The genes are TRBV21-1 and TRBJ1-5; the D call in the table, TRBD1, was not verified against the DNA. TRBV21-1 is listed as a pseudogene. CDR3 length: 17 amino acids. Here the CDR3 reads CASSKGGQGDSNQPQHF. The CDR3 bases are TGTGCCAGCAGCAAAGGGGGGCAGGGGGATAGCAATCAGCCCCAGCATTTT.